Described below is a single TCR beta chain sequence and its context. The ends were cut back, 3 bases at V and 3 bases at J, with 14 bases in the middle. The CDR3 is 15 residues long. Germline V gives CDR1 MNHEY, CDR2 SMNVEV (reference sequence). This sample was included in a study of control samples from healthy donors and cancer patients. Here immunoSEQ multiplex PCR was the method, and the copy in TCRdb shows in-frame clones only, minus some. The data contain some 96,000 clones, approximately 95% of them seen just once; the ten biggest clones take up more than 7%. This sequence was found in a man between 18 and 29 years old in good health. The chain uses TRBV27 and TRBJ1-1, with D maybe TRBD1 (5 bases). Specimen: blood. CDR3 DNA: TGTGCCAGCAGTTTCGGGTACGGAGGGGACACTGAAGCTTTCTTT. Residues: CASSFGYGGDTEAFF.